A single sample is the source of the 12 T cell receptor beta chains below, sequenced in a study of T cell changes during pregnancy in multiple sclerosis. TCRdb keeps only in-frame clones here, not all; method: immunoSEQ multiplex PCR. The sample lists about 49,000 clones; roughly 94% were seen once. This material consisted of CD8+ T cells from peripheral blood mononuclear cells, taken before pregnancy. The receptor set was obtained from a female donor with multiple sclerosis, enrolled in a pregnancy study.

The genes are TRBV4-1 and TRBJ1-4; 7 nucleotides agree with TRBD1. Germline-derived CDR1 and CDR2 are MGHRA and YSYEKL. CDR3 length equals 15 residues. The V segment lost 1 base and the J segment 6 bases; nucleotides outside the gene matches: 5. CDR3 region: CASSQAPRGDEKLFF. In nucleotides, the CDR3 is TGCGCCAGCAGCCAAGCCCCCAGGGGGGATGAAAAACTGTTTTTT.

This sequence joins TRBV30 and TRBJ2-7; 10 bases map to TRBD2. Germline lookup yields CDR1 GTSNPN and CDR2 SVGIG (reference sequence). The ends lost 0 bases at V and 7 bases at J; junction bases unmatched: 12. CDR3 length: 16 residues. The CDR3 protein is CAWSVPPSGGLGEQYF. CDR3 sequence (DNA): TGTGCCTGGAGTGTACCTCCTAGCGGGGGTTTAGGGGAGCAGTACTTC.

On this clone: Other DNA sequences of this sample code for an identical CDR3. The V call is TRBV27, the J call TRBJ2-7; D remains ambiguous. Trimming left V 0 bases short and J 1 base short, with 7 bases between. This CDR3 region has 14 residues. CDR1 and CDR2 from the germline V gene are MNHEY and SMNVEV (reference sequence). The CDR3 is CASSLSAGSYEQYF. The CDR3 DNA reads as TGTGCCAGCAGTTTATCAGCTGGTTCCTACGAGCAGTACTTC.

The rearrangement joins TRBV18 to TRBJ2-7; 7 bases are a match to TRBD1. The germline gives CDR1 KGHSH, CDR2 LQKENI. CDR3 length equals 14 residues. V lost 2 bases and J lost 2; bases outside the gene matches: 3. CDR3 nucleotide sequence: TGTGCCAGCTCACCAGGGGACAGACCCTACGAGCAGTACTTC. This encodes CASSPGDRPYEQYF. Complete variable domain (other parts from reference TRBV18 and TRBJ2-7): NAGVMQNPRHLVRRRGQEARLRCSPMKGHSHVYWYRQLPEEGLKFMVYLQKENIIDESGMPKERFSAEFPKEGPSILRIQQVVRGDSAAYFCASSPGDRPYEQYFGPGTRLTVT.

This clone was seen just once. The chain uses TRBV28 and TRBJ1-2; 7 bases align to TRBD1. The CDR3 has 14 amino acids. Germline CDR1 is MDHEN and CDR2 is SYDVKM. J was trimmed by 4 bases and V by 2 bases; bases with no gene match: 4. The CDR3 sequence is CASSLTTGTYGYTF. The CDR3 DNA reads TGTGCCAGCAGTTTAACGACAGGGACCTATGGCTACACCTTC.

CDR3 amino acids: CASSLGQGASDTQYF. CDR3 DNA sequence: TGTGCCAGCAGCTTGGGACAGGGGGCGTCAGATACGCAGTATTTT. The chain combines TRBV7-9 with TRBJ2-3, with 12 bases fitting TRBD1. The CDR3 has 15 residues. The junction had 2 bases not matched to a gene; V was cut back by 3 bases and J by 4 bases. CDR1 SEHNR and CDR2 FQNEAQ come from the germline V gene (reference sequence).

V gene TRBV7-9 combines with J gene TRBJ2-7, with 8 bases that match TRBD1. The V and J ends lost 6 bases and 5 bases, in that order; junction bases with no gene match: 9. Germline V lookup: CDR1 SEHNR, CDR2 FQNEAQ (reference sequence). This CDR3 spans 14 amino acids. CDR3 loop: CASSQSTGVHEQYF. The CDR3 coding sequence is TGTGCCAGCAGTCAATCGACAGGGGTCCACGAGCAGTACTTC.

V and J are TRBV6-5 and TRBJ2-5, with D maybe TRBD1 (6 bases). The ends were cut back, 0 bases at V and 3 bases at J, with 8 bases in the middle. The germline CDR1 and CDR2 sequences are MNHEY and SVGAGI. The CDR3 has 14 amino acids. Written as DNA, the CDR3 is TGTGCCAGCAGTTACTCTAACAGGGAAGAGACCCAGTACTTC. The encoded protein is CASSYSNREETQYF.

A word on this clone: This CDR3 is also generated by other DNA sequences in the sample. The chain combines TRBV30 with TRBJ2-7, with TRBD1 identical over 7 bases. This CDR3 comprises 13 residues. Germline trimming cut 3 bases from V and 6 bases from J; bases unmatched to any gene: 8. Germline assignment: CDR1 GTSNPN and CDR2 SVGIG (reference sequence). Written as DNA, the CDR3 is TGTGCCTGGAGCGTAACAGGGGTGGGCGAGCAGTACTTC. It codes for CAWSVTGVGEQYF.

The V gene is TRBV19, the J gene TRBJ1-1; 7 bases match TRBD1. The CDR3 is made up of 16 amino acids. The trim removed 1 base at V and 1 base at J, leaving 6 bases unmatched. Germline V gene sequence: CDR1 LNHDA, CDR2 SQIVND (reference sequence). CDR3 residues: CASSIARQGWNTEAFF. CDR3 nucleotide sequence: TGTGCCAGTAGTATAGCCAGACAGGGCTGGAACACTGAAGCTTTCTTT.

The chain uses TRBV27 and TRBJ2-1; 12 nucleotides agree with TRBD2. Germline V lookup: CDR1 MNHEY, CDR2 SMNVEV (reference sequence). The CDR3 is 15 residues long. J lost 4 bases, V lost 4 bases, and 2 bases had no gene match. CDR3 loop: CASSYGLAGYNEQFF. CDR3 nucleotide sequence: TGTGCCAGCAGTTATGGACTAGCGGGATACAATGAGCAGTTCTTC.

The CDR3, as DNA: TGTGCCAGTAGTATGGGGGTGGGGGGTTACACAGATACGCAGTATTTT. Translated, it gives CASSMGVGGYTDTQYF. This chain links TRBV19 with TRBJ2-3; perhaps TRBD2 as D (6 bases). This CDR3 spans 16 amino acids. Germline V gene data show CDR1 as LNHDA and CDR2 as SQIVND (reference sequence). V gave up 3 bases and J gave up 2 bases, with 15 bases separating them.